The present TCR beta chain was sequenced within a study of regulatory T cells in long-lasting Graves disease. The wider study: Persistence in Graves' disease denoted antithyroid drug use beyond 5 years alongside positive TSH receptor antibodies. Study observations and caveats: Comparison showed that persistent patients shared more public clonotypes (over 2,500) than new patients (over 950).

To make TCR beta libraries, researchers used iRepertoire HTBI primers and Arm-PCR of CDR3 regions. In the authors' workflow: The identification of 55 to 70 TRBV and roughly 14 TRBJ segments was made across samples. TCRdb used MiXCR to reprocess the multiplex PCR reads, holding one entry per CDR3 protein. TCRdb's processing, not the study's, gives the V and J calls here. The profile covers hundreds of thousands of distinct CDR3 sequences, with 20% to 25% appearing a single time and 6.5% to 9% taken by the ten largest. This clonotype was seen only a few times. The target antigen is unknown. The time point: persistent/refractory GD, antithyroid drugs over 5 years with positive TRAb. Generation of the TCR library employed RNA extracted from PBMCs. Material: peripheral blood mononuclear cells (PBMCs), obtained when the disease was refractory, from a patient treated with antithyroid drugs. The receptor was derived from a female donor with Graves disease.

The CDR3, as DNA: TGTGCCAGTAGTATAGATACGGGGACAGGGGCCGTGAACACTGAAGCTTTCTTT. Its translation: CASSIDTGTGAVNTEAFF. The gene calls are TRBV19 and TRBJ1-1, with TRBD1 matching 10 bases. The V segment lost 0 bases and the J segment 0 bases; nucleotides outside the gene matches: 7. Germline V gives CDR1 LNHDA, CDR2 SQIVND (reference sequence). The CDR3 consists of 18 residues.